This T cell receptor beta chain comes out of a study of human T cells and chemical hapten exposure. About the research overall: 2% DPC applied to an approximately 2 cm by approximately 2 cm arm area sensitized donors. Study-level findings and limits: Patch test score rose with PT1 expanded TCR count, significant at thresholds 8, 16 and 32, not 4.

V trimming: 6 bases; J trimming: 5 bases; junction bases outside the gene matches: 5. Germline-derived CDR1 and CDR2 are SGHDN and FVKESK. CDR3 size: 15 residues. This clonotype was seen at least ten times. Its antigen is unknown. The time point: pre-sensitization, week 0. The sample's treatment: therapeutic diphenylcyclopropenone sensitization with weekly scalp DPC. It was the library that attached unique molecular identifiers to individual cDNA molecules. TCRdb itself ran the RACE reads through MiXCR, one entry per CDR3 protein. The sample carries about 380,000 distinct CDR3 sequences, roughly 4.6% recorded once.

This sequence was found in a woman aged 45 to 65 with alopecia areata. Some clones in this sample may be carry-over from other donors' samples. V gene TRBV14 combines with J gene TRBJ2-1; 12 positions agree with TRBD2. The specimen was whole blood, collected in connection with sensitization to the hapten diphenylcyclopropenone (DPC). The CDR3 DNA sequence: TGTGCCAGCAGTCCAGGACTAGCGGGAAACAATGAGCAGTTCTTC. This encodes CASSPGLAGNNEQFF.